This T cell receptor beta chain was sequenced in a study of follicular helper T cells after annual influenza vaccination (dated by TCRdb to about 2017). Looking at the study overall: After each seasonal influenza vaccination, blood samples were collected on days 0, 7 and 28. To look at recall of cTfh clones, some subjects were tracked through successive annual vaccinations covering the 2013-2014, 2014-2015 and 2015-2016 seasons. One week after vaccination, a second recruited cohort of roughly eleven subjects (Table S1) displayed a similar ICOS+CD38+ cTfh response. Six subjects had multi-year samples: four covered two vaccination seasons and two covered three seasons. The 2013-2014 samples were cryopreserved, while the 2015 samples were processed right after collection.

In its sample, this clone was seen a few times. Its antigen is not yet known. No much larger clonotype is one base removed from it; base qualities were not supplied. Study-wide conclusions, independent of this receptor: Rare clonotypes could not be sampled because productive TCRB sequences were recovered from only roughly 9-20% of the analyzed cells. Successive annual vaccinations recalled a recurring oligoclonal ICOS+CD38+ cTfh response that included tetramer and AIM influenza-specific clonotypes. ICOS+CD38+ cTfh clonality correlated with the frequency of that population, and its change correlated with the change in circulating plasmablast frequency. Day 7 ICOS+CD38+ clones were most often found later in ICOS-CD38- cTfh, suggesting that subset may serve as a memory reservoir.

The library was made by the immunoSEQ multiplex PCR assay. Adaptive Biotechnologies handled the TCRB amplification, library preparation, sequencing and preliminary bioinformatics at Survey level resolution. TCRB sequencing used multiplex PCR amplification of genomic DNA from sorted cTfh populations. The published analysis was carried out like this. In R, clonality was calculated as 1 minus the normalized Shannon entropy, and the Gini index was computed using the R package ineq. To get the overlap score, the summed counts of shared sequences were divided by the total counts of all sequences in both of the compared samples. Shared-clonotype significance used Fisher's exact test assuming a theoretical repertoire of 10^7 TCRB sequences. Imported from immuneACCESS, the table was reduced by TCRdb to in-frame sequences with V and J called. These copies leave out some clones; in studies compared against another copy, an unresolved V gene accounts for under half, and the cause of the remainder is not known. The V and J calls and clone size were taken over from that table, and D and trimming were inferred from the DNA. The sample table contains around 6,400 clones; only one count was recorded for around nine tenths of them. The ten largest clones add up to approximately 0.69% of the sample.

Counted from cysteine to phenylalanine, this CDR3 has 13 amino acids. Only the CDR3 DNA stays, 39 bases, in frame from base 1. The germline V gene (reference sequence) specifies SEHNR as CDR1 and FQNEAQ as CDR2. V sheds 3 bases and J sheds 4 bases, leaving 9 bases between their ends. Per the publication, the time point label means: 2015-2016 season, 7 days after influenza vaccination. Adults received seasonal inactivated influenza vaccine (Fluvarix), and TCRB sequencing tracked sorted blood CD4 subsets before and after vaccination. To be eligible, subjects had to live in the community and must not have received influenza vaccine in the previous 6 months. Exclusions included influenza vaccine contraindications, substance abuse, HIV/AIDS, active malignancy, immunomodulatory medication and active illness such as respiratory infection. Between roughly 35 and 100 mL of blood was sampled per time point. Non-naive CD4+CXCR5+PD-1+ cells were defined as circulating Tfh and were sorted into ICOS+CD38+ and ICOS-CD38- fractions. Either Ficoll-Paque PLUS or SepMate separation was used to isolate PBMC. Cell subsets were sorted from PBMC on a BD FACS Aria before DNA extraction.

This receptor was obtained from an adult who received the influenza vaccine. Sequenced material: CXCR5+ CD38- circulating T follicular helper cells from blood, taken 7 days after influenza vaccination. According to the study, the label for this sample's cell subset or site signals: circulating Tfh, non-naive CD4+CXCR5+PD-1+ (ICOS+CD38+ or ICOS-CD38-). The V and J segments used are TRBV7-9 and TRBJ2-5; the D gene identity is not certain. Here is the DNA: TGTGCCAGCAGCTTCCCCCAGACAGAGACCCAGTACTTC. Its coded protein is CASSFPQTETQYF.